This T cell receptor (beta chain) came from a study of beta chain features in type 1 diabetes. A word on this clone: Its specificity is not known.

Regarding the study as a whole: Sequencing from cDNA could over-represent high-TCR-expressing cells.

In germline, CDR1 is SGHDT, CDR2 YYEEEE. The CDR3 consists of 15 residues. Trimming removed 4 bases at V and 3 bases at J, with 16 bases between. Every isolated RNA sample was fully reverse transcribed, so sequencing captured expressed TCRB transcripts. The assay was immunoSEQ multiplex PCR, and TCRdb's table has in-frame clones only and misses some. The data hold about 620,000 clones, with less than 20% observed a single time. The sequence was obtained from a man younger than 35 in good health. This rearrangement joins TRBV5-6 to TRBJ1-2; the D is unclear. Material: naive CD4+ T cells from blood. CDR3 in amino acids: CASSHFAPLDYGYTF. CDR3 sequence (DNA): TGTGCCAGCAGCCATTTTGCCCCCTTAGACTATGGCTACACCTTC.